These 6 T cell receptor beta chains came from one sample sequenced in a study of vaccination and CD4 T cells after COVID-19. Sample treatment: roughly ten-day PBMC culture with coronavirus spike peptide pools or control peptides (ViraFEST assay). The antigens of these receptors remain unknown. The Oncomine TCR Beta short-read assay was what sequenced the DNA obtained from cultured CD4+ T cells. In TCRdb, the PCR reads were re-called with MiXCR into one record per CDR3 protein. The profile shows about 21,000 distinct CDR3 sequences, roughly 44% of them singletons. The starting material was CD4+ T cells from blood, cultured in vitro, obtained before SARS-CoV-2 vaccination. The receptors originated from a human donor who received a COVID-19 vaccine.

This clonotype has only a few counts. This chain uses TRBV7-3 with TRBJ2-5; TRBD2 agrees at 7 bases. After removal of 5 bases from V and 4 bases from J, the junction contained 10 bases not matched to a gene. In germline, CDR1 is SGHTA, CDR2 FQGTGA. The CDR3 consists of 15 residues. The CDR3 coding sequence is TGTGCCAGCAGCCGAGGACTAGTTTCTAGAGAGACCCAGTACTTC. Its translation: CASSRGLVSRETQYF.

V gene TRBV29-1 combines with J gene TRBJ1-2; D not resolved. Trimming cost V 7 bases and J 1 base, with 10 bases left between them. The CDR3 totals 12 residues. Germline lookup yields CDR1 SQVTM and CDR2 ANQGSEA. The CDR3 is CSALSSNYGYTF. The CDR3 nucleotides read TGCAGCGCTTTATCTAGTAACTATGGCTACACCTTC.

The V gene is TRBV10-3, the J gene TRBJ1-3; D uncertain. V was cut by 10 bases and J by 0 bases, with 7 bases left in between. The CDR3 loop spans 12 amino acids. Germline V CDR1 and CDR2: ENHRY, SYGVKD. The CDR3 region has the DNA TGTGCCACGGGAAGCTCTGGAAACACCATATATTTT. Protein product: CATGSSGNTIYF.

For the CDR3, the DNA is TGCGCCAGCAAGAAGGGTAGCAATCAGCCCCAGCATTTT. This encodes CASKKGSNQPQHF. The chain has TRBV10-1 and TRBJ1-5; D gene uncertain. The germline CDR1 and CDR2 sequences are WNHNN and SYGVQD (reference sequence). The germline V and J ends were trimmed by 7 bases and 0 bases, with 7 bases remaining between them. CDR3 length equals 13 residues.

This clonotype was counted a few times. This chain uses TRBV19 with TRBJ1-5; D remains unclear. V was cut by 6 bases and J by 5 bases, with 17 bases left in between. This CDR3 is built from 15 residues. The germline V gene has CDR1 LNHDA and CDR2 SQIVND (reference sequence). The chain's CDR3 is CASRAAAIPHQPQHF. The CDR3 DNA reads TGTGCCAGTAGGGCGGCAGCCATACCTCATCAGCCCCAGCATTTT.

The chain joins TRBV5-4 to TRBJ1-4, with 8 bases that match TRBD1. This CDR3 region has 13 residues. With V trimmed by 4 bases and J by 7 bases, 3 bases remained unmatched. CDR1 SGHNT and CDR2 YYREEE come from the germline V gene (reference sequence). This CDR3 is CASSPGQAEKLFF. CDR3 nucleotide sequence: TGTGCCAGCAGCCCGGGACAGGCTGAAAAACTGTTTTTT.